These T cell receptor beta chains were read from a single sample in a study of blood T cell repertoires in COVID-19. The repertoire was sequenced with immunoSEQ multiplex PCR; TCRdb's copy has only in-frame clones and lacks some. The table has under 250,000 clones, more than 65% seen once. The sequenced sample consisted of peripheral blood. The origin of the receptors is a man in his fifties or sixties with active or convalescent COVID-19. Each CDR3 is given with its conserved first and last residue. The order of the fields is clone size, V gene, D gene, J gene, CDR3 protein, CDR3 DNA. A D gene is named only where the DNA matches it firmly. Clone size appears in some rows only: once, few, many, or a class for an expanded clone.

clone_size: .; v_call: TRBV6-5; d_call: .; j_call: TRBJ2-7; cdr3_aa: CASRYRGTEPYEQYF; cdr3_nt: TGTGCCAGCAGATATAGGGGTACGGAACCCTACGAGCAGTACTTC
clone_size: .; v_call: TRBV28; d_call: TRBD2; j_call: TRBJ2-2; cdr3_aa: CASSLPSGLDGTGELFF; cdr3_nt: TGTGCCAGCAGTTTACCCTCGGGACTAGACGGCACCGGGGAGCTGTTTTTT
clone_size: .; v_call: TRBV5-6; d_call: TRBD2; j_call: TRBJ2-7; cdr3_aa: CASSSTGRGGDEQYF; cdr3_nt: TGTGCCAGCAGCTCGACAGGACGGGGGGGTGACGAGCAGTACTTC
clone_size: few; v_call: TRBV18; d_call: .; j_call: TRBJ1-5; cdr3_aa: CASSPSGINQPQHF; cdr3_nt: TGTGCCAGCTCACCATCGGGGATTAATCAGCCCCAGCATTTT
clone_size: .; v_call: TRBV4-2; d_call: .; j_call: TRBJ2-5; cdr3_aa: CASSQDPGLGTQYF; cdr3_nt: TGTGCCAGCAGCCAAGATCCGGGGTTAGGGACCCAGTACTTC
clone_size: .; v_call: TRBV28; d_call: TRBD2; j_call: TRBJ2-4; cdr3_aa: CASSWRLATAKNIQYF; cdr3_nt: TGTGCCAGCAGTTGGAGACTAGCGACAGCCAAAAACATTCAGTACTTC
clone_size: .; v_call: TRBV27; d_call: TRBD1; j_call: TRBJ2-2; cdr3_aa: CASSPQGAAVTGELFF; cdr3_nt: TGTGCCAGCAGTCCACAGGGGGCCGCGGTCACCGGGGAGCTGTTTTTT
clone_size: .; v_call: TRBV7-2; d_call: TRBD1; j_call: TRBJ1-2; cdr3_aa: CASSSQGAGGYTF; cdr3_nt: TGTGCCAGCAGCTCCCAGGGGGCTGGTGGCTACACCTTC
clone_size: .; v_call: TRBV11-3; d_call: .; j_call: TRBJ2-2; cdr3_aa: CASSLDSGETGELFF; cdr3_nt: TGTGCCAGCAGCTTAGATTCAGGGGAGACCGGGGAGCTGTTTTTT
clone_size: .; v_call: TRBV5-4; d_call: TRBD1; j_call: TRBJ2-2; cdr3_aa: CASSLGGQGTGELFF; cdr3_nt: TGTGCCAGCAGCTTGGGGGGACAGGGGACCGGGGAGCTGTTTTTT
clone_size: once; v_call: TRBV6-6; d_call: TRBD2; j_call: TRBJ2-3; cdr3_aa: CASSQTSGGAPDTQYF; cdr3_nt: TGTGCCAGCAGCCAAACTAGCGGGGGAGCCCCAGATACGCAGTATTTT
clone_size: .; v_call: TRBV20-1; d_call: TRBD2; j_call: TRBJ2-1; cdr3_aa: CSASILAGSYNEQFF; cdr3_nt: TGCAGTGCTAGTATTCTAGCGGGGAGTTACAATGAGCAGTTCTTC
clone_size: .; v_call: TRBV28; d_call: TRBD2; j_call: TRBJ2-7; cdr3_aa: CASSLDASGTSGHGPYEQYF; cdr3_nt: TGTGCCAGCAGTTTGGACGCCTCCGGGACTAGCGGGCACGGCCCTTACGAGCAGTACTTC
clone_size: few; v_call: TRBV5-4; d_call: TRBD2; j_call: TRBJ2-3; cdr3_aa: CASSLRAGGRADTQYF; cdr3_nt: TGTGCCAGCAGCTTGCGAGCGGGAGGTAGGGCGGATACGCAGTATTTT
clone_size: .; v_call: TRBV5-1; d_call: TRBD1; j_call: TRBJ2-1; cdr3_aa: CASSSQTGGWGNEQFF; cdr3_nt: TGCGCCAGCAGCTCACAGACAGGGGGATGGGGCAATGAGCAGTTCTTC
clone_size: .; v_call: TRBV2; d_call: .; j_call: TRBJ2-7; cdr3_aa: CASRGSSYEQYF; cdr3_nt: TGTGCCAGCAGGGGCAGCTCCTACGAGCAGTACTTC
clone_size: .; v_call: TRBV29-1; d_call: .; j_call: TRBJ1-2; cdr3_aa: CSVDLRGSYGYTF; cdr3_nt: TGCAGCGTTGATCTCCGGGGTAGCTATGGCTACACCTTC
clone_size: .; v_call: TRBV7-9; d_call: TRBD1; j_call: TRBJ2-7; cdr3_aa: CASSPRTGKPYEQYF; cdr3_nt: TGTGCCAGCAGCCCACGGACAGGGAAACCCTACGAGCAGTACTTC
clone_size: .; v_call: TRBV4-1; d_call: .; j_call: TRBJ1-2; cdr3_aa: CASSDGGFNYGYTF; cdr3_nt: TGCGCCAGCAGCGACGGGGGATTCAACTATGGCTACACCTTC
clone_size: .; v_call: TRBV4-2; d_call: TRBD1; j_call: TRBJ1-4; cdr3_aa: CASSQDGQGNEKLFF; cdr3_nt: TGTGCCAGCAGCCAAGACGGACAGGGAAATGAAAAACTGTTTTTT
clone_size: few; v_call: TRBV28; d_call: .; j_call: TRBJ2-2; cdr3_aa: CASERPRGGDTGELFF; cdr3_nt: TGTGCCAGCGAACGCCCGCGGGGCGGTGACACCGGGGAGCTGTTTTTT
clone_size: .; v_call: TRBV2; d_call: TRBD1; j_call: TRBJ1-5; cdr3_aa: CASSIDRGDQPQHF; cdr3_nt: TGTGCCAGCAGCATAGACAGGGGCGATCAGCCCCAGCATTTT
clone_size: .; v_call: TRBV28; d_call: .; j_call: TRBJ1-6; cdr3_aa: CASSPSRLYKNSPLHF; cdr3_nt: TGTGCCAGCAGTCCATCCCGACTGTATAAGAATTCACCCCTCCACTTT
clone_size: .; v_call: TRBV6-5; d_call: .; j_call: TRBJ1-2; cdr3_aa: CASSYSEGDGGYTF; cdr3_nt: TGTGCCAGCAGTTACTCTGAAGGGGATGGTGGCTACACCTTC
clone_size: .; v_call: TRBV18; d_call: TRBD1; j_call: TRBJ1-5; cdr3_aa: CASSRQGDQPQHF; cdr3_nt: TGTGCCAGCTCACGACAGGGCGACCAGCCCCAGCATTTT
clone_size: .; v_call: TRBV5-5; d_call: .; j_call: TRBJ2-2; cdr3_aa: CASSSGVLNTGELFF; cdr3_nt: TGTGCCAGCAGCTCGGGGGTCTTAAACACCGGGGAGCTGTTTTTT
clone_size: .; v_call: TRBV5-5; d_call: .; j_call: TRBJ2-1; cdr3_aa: CASSREWQDNEQFF; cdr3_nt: TGTGCCAGCAGCCGTGAGTGGCAGGACAATGAGCAGTTCTTC
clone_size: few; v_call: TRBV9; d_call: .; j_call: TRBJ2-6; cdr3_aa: CASSASGAGANVLTF; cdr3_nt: TGTGCCAGCAGCGCATCAGGGGCTGGGGCCAACGTCCTGACTTTC
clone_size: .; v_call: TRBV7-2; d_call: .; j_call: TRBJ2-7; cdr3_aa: CASRPTRTSYEQYF; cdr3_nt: TGTGCCAGCAGGCCTACTAGAACCTCCTACGAGCAGTACTTC
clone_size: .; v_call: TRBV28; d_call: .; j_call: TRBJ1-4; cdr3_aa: CASSLTGLGVGDEKLFF; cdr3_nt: TGTGCCAGCAGTTTGACAGGCCTGGGGGTAGGAGATGAAAAACTGTTTTTT
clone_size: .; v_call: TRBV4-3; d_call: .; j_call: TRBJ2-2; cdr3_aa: CASSQERTRALNTGELFF; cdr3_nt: TGCGCCAGCAGCCAAGAAAGAACCAGGGCCTTAAACACCGGGGAGCTGTTTTTT
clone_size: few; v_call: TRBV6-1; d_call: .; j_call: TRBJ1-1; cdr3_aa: CASSDRGGVTEAFF; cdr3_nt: TGTGCCAGCAGTGACAGGGGAGGGGTCACTGAAGCTTTCTTT
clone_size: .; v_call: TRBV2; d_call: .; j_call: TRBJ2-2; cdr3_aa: CASSQQGGTGELFF; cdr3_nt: TGTGCCAGCAGCCAGCAGGGCGGCACCGGGGAGCTGTTTTTT
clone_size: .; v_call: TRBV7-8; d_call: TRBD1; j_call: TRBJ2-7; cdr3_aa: CASSLWQGAQEQYF; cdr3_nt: TGTGCCAGCAGCTTATGGCAGGGGGCTCAAGAGCAGTACTTC
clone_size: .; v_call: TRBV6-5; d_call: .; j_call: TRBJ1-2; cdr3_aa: CASSFRGGYGYTF; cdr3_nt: TGTGCCAGCAGTTTCAGGGGCGGCTATGGCTACACCTTC
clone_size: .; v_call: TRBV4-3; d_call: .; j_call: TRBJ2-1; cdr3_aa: CASRQQFGEWGREQFF; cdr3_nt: TGCGCCAGCAGACAGCAGTTCGGGGAGTGGGGGAGGGAGCAGTTCTTC
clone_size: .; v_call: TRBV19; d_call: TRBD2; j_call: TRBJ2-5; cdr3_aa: CASSTPLAGGLETQYF; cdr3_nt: TGTGCCAGTAGCACCCCACTAGCGGGGGGGCTTGAGACCCAGTACTTC
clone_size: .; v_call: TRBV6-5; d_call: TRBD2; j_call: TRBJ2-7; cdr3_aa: CASRRTSGNYEQYF; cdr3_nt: TGTGCCAGCAGGCGGACTAGCGGGAACTACGAGCAGTACTTC
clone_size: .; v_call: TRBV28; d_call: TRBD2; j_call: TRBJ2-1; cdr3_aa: CASSGPWGLAGGPSEQFF; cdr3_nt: TGTGCCAGCAGTGGCCCTTGGGGACTAGCGGGAGGGCCGAGTGAGCAGTTCTTC
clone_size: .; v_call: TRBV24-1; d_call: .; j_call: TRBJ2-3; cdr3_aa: CATSDLQGTSTDTQYF; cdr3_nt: TGTGCCACCAGTGATCTACAGGGGACTAGCACAGATACGCAGTATTTT
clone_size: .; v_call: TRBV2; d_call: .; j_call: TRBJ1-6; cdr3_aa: CASSDPLNSPLHF; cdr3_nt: TGTGCCAGCAGTGACCCTCTCAATTCACCCCTCCACTTT
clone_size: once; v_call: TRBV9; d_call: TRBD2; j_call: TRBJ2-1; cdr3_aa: CASNHGGSGGRSYNEQFF; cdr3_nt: TGTGCCAGCAACCACGGGGGTAGCGGGGGACGCTCCTACAATGAGCAGTTCTTC
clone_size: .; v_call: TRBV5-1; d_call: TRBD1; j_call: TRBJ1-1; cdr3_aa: CASSLQGTNTEAFF; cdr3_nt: TGCGCCAGCAGCTTACAGGGGACGAACACTGAAGCTTTCTTT
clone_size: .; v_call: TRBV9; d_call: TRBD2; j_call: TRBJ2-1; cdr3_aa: CASSVLAGGPGDEQFF; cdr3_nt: TGTGCCAGCAGCGTACTAGCGGGAGGGCCGGGCGATGAGCAGTTCTTC
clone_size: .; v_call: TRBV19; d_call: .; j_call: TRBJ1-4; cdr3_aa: CASSPGQGGLFF; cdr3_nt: TGTGCCAGTAGTCCAGGACAAGGGGGACTGTTTTTT
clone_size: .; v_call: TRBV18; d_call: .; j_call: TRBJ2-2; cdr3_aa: CASSPLGGLPTNTGELFF; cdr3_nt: TGTGCCAGCTCACCACTGGGTGGACTACCGACGAACACCGGGGAGCTGTTTTTT
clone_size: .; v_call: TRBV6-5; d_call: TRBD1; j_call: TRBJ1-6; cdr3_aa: CASSPRDRGVSPLHF; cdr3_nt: TGTGCCAGCAGTCCCCGGGACAGGGGAGTTTCACCCCTCCACTTT
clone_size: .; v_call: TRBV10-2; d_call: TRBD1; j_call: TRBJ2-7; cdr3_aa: CASSEGRAQGARSEQYF; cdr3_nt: TGCGCCAGCAGTGAGGGGCGGGCACAGGGGGCGCGGTCCGAGCAGTACTTC
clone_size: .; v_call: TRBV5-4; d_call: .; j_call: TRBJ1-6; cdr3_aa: CASSLVLGSSYNSPLHF; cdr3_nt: TGTGCCAGCAGCTTGGTGCTAGGGAGCTCCTATAATTCACCCCTCCACTTT
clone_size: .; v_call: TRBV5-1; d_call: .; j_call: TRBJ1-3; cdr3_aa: CASSLRGSGNTIYF; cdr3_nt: TGCGCCAGCAGCCTCCGGGGATCTGGAAACACCATATATTTT
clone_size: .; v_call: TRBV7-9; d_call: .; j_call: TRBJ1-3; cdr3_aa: CASSHDISGNTIYF; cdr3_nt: TGTGCCAGCAGCCACGACATCTCTGGAAACACCATATATTTT
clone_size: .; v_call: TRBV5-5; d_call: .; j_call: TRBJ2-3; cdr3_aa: CASSLEGSITDTQYF; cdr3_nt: TGTGCCAGCAGCTTGGAAGGGAGTATCACAGATACGCAGTATTTT
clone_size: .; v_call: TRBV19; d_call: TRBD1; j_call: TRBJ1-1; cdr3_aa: CASTPGTAITEAFF; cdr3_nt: TGTGCCAGTACGCCCGGGACAGCAATAACTGAAGCTTTCTTT
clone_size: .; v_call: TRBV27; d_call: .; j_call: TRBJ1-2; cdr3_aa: CASSSDSSGGYTF; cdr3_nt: TGTGCCAGCAGTTCTGACTCATCTGGCGGCTACACCTTC